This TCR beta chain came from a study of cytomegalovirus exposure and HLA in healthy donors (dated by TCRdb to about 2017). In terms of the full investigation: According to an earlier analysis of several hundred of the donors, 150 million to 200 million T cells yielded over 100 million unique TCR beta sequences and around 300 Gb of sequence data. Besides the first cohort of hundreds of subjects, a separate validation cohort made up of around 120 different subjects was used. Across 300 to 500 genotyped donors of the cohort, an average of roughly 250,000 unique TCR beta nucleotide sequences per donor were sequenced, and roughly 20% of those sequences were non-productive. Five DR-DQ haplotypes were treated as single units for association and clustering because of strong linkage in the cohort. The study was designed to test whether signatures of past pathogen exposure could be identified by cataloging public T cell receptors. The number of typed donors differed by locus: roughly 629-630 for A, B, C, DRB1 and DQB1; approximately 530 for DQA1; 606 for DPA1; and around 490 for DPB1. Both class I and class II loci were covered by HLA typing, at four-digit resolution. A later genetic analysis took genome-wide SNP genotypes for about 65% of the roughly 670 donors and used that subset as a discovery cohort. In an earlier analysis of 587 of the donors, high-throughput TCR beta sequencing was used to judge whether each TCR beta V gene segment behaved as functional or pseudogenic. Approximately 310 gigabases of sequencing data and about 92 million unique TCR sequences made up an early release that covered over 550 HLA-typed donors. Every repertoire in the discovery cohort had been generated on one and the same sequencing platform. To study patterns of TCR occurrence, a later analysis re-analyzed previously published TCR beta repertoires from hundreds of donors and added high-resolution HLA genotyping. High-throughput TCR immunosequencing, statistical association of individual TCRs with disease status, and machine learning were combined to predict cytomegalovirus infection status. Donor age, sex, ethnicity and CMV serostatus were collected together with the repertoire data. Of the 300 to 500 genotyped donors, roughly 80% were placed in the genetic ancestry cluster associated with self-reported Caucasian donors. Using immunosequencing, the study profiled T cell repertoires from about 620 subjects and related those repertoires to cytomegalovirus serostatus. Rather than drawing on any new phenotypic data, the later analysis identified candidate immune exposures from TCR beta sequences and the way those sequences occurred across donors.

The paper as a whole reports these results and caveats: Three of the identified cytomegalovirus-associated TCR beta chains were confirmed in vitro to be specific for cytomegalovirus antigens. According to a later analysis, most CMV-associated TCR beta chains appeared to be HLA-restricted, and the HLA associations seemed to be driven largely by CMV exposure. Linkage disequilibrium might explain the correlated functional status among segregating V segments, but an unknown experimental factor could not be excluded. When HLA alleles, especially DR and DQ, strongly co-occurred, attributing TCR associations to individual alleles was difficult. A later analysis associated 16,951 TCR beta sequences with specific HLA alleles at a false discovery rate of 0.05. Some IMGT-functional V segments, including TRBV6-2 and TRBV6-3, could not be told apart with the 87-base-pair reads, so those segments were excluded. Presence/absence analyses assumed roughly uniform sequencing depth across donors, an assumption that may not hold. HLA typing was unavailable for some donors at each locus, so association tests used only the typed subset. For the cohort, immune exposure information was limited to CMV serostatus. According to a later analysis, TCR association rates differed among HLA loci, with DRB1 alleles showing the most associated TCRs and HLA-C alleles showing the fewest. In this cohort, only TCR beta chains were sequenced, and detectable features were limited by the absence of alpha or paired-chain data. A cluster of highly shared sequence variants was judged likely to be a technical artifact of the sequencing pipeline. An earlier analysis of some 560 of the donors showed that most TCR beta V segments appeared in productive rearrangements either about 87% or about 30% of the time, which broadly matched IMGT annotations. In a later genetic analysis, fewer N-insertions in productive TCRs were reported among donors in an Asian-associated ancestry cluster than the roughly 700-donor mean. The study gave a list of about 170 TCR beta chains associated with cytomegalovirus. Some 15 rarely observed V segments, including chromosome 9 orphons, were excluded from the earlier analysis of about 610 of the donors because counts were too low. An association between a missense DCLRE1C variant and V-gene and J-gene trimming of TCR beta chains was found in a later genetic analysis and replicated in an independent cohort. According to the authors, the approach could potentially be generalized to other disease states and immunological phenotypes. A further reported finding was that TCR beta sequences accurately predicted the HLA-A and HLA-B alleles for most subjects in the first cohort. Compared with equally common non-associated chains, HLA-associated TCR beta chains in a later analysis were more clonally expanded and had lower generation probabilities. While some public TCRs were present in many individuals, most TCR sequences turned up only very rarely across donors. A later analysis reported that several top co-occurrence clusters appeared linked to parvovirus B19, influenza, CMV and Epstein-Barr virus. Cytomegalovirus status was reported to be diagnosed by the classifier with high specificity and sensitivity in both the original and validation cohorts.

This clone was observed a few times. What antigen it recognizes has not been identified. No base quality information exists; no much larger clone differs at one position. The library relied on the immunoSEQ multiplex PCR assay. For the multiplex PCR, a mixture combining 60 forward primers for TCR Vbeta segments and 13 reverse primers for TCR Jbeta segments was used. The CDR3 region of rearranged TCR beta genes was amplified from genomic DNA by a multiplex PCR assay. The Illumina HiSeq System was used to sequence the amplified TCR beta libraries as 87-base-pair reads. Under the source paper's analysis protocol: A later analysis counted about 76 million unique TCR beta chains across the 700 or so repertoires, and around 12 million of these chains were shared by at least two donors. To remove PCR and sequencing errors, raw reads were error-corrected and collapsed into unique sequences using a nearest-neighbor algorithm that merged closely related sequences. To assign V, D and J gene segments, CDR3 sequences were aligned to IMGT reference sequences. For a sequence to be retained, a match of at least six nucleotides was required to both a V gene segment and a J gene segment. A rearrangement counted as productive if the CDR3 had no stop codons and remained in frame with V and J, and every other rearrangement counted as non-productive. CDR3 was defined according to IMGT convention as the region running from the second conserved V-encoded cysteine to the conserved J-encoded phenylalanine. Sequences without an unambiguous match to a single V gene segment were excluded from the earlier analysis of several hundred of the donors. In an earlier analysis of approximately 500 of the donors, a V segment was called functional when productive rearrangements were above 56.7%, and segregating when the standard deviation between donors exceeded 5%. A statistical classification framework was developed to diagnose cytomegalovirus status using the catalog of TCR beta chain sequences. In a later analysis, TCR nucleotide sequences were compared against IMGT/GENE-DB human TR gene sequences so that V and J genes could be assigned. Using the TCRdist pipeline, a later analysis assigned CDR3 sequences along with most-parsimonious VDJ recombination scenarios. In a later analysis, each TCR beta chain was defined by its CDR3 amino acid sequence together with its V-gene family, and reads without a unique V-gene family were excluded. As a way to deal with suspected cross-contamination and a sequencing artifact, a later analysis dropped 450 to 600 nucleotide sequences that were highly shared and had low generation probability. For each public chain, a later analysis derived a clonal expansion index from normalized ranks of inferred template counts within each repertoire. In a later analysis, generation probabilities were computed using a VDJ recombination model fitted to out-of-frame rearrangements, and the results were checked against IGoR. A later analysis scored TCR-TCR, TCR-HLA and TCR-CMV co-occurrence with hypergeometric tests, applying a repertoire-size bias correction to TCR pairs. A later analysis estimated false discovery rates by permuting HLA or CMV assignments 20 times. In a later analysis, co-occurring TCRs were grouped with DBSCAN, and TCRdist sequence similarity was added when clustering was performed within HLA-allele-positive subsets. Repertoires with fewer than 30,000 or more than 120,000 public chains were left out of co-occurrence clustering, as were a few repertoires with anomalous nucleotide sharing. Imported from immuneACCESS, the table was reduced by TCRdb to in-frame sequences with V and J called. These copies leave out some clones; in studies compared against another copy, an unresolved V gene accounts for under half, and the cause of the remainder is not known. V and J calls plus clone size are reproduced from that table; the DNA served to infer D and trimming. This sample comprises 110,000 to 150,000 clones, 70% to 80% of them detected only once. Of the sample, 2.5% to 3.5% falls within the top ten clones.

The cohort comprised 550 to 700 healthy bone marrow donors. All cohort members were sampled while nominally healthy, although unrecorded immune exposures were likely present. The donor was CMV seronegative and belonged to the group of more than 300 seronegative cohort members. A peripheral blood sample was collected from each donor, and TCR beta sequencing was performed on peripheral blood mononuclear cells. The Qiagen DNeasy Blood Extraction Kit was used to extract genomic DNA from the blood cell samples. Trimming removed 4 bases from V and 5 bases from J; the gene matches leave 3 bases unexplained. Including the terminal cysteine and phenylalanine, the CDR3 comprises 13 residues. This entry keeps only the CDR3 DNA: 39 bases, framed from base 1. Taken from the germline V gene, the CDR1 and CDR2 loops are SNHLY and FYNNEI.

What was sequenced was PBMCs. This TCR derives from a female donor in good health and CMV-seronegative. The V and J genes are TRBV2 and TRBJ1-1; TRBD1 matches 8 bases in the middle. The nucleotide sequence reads TGTGCCAGCAGTGGGCAGGGGGCGACTGAAGCTTTCTTT. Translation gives CASSGQGATEAFF.